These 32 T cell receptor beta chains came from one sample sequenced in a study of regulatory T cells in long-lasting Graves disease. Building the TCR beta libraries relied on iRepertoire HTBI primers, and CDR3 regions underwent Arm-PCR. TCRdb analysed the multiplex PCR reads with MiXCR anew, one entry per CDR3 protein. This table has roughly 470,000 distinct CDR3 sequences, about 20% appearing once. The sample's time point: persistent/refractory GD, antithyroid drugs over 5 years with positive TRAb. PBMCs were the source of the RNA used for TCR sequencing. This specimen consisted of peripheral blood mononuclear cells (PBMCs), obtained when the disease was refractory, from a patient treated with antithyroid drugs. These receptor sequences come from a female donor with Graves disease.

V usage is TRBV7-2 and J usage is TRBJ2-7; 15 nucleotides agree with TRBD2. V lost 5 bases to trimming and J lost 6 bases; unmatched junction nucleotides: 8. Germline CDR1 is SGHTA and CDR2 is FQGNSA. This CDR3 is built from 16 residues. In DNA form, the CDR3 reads TGTGCCAGCAGCCCTGGGACTAGCGGGAGGTGGGGCGAGCAGTACTTC. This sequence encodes CASSPGTSGRWGEQYF.

The DNA for the CDR3 is TGCAGCGTTGCTGCGATAGGAGTTGAAGCTTTCTTT. Its protein is CSVAAIGVEAFF. This rearrangement joins TRBV29-1 to TRBJ1-1; unclear D gene. The CDR3 extends over 12 amino acids. CDR1 is SQVTM, CDR2 ANQGSEA, per germline. V was pared by 4 bases and J by 7 bases, with 13 bases between.

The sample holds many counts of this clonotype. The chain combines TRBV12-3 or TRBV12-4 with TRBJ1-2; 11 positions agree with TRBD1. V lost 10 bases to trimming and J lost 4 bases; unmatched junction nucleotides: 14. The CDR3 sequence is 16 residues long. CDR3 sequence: CAISRDRGNQGYGYTF. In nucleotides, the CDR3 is TGTGCCATCTCCCGGGACAGGGGGAACCAGGGCTATGGCTACACCTTC.

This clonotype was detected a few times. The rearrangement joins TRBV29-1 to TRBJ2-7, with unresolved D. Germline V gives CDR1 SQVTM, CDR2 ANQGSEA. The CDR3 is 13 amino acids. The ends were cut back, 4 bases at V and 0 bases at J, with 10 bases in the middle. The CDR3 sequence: CSVVKSSSYEQYF. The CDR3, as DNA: TGCAGCGTTGTGAAATCATCCTCCTACGAGCAGTACTTC.

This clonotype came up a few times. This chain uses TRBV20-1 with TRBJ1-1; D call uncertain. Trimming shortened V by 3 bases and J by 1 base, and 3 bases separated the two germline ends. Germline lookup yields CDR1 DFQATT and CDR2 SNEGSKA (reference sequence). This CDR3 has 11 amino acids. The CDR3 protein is CSARWNTEAFF. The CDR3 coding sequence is TGCAGTGCTAGGTGGAACACTGAAGCTTTCTTT.

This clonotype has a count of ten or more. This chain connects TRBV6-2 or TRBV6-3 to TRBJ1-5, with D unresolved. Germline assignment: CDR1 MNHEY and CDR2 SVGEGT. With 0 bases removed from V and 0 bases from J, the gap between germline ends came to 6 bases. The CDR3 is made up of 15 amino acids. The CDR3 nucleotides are TGTGCCAGCAGTTACTCGGGTTCTAGCAATCAGCCCCAGCATTTT. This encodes CASSYSGSSNQPQHF.

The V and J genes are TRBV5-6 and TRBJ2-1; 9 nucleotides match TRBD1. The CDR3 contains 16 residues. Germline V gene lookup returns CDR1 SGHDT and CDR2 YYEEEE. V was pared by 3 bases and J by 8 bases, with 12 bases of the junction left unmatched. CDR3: CASSYQRDRDRHEQFF. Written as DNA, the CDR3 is TGTGCCAGCAGCTACCAGAGGGACAGGGACCGACATGAGCAGTTCTTC.

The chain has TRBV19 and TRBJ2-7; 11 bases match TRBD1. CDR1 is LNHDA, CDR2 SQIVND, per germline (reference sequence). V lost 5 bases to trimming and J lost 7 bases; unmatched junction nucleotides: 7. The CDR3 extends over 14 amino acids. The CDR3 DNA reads TGTGCCAGTAGTCCACTGGACAGGGGGCCTGAGCAGTACTTC. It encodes CASSPLDRGPEQYF.

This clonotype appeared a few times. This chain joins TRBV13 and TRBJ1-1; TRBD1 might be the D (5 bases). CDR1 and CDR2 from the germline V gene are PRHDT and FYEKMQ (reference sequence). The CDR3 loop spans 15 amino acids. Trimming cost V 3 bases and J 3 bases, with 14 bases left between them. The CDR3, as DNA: TGTGCCAGCAGCTTTTGGAAGGGGCGCGACACTGAAGCTTTCTTT. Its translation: CASSFWKGRDTEAFF.

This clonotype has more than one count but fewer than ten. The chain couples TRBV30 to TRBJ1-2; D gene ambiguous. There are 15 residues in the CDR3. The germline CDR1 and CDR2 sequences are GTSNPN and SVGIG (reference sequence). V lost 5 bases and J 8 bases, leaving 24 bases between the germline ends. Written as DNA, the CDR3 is TGTGCCTGGTCTAGTGGCACGTTGATGGCTTCGGGCTACACCTTC. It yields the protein CAWSSGTLMASGYTF. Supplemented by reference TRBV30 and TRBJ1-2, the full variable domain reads SQTIHQWPATLVQPVGSPLSLECTVEGTSNPNLYWYRQAAGRGLQLLFYSVGIGQISSEVPQNLSASRPQDRQFILSSKKLLLSDSGFYLCAWSSGTLMASGYTFGSGTRLTVV.

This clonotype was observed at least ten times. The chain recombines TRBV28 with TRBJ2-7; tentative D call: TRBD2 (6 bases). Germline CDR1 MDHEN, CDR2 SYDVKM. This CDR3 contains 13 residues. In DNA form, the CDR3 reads TGTGCGGGGGGAAAGGCAGGCTCCTACGAGCAGTACTTC. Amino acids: CAGGKAGSYEQYF.

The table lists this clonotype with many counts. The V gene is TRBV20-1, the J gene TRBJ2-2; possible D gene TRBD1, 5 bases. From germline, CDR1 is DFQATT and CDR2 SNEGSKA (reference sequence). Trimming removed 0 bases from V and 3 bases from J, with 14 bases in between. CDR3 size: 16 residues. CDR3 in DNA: TGCAGTGCTAGAGACCTTCAGGGCAGGGACACCGGGGAGCTGTTTTTT. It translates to CSARDLQGRDTGELFF.

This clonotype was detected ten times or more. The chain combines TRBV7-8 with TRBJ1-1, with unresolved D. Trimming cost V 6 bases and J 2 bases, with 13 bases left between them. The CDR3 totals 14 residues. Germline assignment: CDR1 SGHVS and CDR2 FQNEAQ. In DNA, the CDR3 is TGTGCCAGCAGTGGTCAACAGATCAACACTGAAGCTTTCTTT. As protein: CASSGQQINTEAFF.

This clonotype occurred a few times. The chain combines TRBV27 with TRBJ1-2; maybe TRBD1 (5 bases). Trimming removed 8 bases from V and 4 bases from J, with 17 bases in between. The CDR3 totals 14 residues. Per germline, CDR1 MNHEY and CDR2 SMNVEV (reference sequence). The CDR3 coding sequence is TGTGCCAGCGCCCCCCTAGCAGGGACCTATGGCTACACCTTC. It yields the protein CASAPLAGTYGYTF.

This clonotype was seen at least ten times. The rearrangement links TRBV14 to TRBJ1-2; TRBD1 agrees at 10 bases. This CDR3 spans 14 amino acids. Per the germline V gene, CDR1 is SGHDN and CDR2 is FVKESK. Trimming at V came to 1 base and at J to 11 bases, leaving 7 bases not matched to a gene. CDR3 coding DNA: TGTGCCAGCAGCCAAGCCGGGACAGGGGATTGGTACACCTTC. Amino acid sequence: CASSQAGTGDWYTF.

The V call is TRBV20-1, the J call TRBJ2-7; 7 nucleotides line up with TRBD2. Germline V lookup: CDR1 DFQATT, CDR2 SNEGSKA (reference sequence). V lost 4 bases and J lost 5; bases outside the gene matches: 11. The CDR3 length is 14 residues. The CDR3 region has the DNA TGCAGTGCTACCGATCTTGCGGGAGACCACGAGCAGTACTTC. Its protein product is CSATDLAGDHEQYF.

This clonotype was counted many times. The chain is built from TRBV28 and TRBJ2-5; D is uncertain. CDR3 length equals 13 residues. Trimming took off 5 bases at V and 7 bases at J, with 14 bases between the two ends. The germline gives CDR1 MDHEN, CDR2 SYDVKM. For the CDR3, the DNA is TGTGCCAGCAGTCCCCGGTCCCCCGGGACCCAGTACTTC. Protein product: CASSPRSPGTQYF.

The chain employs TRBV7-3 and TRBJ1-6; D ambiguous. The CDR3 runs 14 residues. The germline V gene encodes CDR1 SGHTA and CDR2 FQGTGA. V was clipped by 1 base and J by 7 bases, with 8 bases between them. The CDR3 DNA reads TGTGCCAGCAGCTTAAACATTGGGAATTCACCCCTCCACTTT. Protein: CASSLNIGNSPLHF.

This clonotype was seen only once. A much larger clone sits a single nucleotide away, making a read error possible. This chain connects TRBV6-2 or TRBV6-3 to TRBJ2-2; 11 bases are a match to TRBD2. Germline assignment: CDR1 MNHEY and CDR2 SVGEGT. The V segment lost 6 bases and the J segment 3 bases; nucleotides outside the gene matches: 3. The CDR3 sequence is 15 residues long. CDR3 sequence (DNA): TGTGCCAGCAGGGTACTAGCGGGGGACACCGGGGAGCTGTTTTTT. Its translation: CASRVLAGDTGELFF.

CDR3 amino acids: CSARSGGFGRLISYEQYF. Here the CDR3 DNA reads TGCAGTGCTAGATCAGGGGGCTTCGGGAGACTCATCTCCTACGAGCAGTACTTC. The genes are TRBV20-1 and TRBJ2-7; TRBD1 matches at 8 bases. Germline V gene data show CDR1 as DFQATT and CDR2 as SNEGSKA (reference sequence). V shed 2 bases and J 0 bases; nucleotides not matched to a gene: 15. The CDR3 is made up of 18 amino acids.

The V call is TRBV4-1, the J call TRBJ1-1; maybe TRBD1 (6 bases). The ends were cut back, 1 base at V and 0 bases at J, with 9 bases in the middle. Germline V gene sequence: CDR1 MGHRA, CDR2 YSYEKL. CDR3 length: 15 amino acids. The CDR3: CASSQADRMNTEAFF. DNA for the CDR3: TGCGCCAGCAGCCAAGCAGACAGGATGAACACTGAAGCTTTCTTT.

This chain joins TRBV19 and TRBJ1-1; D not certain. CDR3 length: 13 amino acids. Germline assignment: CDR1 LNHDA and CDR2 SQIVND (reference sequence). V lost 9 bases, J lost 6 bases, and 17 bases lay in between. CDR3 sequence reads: CASSNRGLAEAFF. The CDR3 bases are TGTGCCAGCAGCAATCGGGGATTGGCTGAAGCTTTCTTT.

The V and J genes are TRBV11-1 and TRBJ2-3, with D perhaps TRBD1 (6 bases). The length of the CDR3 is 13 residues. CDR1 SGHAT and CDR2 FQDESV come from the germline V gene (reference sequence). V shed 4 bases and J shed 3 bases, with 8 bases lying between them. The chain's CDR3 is CASSSGVTDTQYF. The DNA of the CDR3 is TGTGCCAGCAGCTCAGGGGTGACAGATACGCAGTATTTT.

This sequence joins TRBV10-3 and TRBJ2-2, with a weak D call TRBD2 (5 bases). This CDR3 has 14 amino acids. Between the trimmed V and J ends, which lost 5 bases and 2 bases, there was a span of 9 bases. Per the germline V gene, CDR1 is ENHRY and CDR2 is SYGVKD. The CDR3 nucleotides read TGTGCCATCAGTCCCCGGGATAACACCGGGGAGCTGTTTTTT. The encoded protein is CAISPRDNTGELFF.

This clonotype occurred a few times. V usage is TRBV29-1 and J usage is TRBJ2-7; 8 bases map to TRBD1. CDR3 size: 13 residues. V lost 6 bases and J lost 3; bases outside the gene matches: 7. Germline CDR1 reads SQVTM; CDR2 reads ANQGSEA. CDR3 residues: CSVARTGFYEQYF. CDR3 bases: TGCAGCGTGGCTAGGACAGGGTTCTACGAGCAGTACTTC.

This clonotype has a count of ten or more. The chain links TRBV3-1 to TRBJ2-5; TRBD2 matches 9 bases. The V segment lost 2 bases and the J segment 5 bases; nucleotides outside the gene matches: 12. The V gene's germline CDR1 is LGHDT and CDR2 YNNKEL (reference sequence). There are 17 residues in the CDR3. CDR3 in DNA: TGTGCCAGCAGCCAATTCCTAGCGGGAAAGGTTGGGGAGACCCAGTACTTC. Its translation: CASSQFLAGKVGETQYF.

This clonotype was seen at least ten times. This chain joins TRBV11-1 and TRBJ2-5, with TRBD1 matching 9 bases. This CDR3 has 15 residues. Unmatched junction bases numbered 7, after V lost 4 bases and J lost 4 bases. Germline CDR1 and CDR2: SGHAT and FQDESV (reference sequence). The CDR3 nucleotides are TGTGCCAGCAGCTCGGGACAGGGCGAGAGAGAGACCCAGTACTTC. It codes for CASSSGQGERETQYF.

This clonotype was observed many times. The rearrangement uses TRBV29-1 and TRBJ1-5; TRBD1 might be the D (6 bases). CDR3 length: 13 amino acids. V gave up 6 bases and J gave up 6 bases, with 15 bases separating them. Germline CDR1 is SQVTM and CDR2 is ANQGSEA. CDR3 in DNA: TGCAGCGTCGCACAGGGAGTAGGTCAGCCCCAGCATTTT. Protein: CSVAQGVGQPQHF.

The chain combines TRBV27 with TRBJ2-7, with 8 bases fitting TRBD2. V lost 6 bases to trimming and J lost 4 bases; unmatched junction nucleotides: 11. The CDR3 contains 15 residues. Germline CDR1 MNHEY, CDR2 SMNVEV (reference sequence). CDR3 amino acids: CASRGMGGRFYEQYF. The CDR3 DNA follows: TGTGCCAGCAGGGGGATGGGCGGGAGGTTTTACGAGCAGTACTTC.

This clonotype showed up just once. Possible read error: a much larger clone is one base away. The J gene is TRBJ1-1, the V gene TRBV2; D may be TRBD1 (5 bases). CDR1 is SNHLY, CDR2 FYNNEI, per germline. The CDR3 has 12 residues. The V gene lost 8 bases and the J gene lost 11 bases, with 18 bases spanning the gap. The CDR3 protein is CASLGGSSLAFF. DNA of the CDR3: TGTGCCAGCCTGGGGGGGTCCTCTCTGGCTTTCTTT.

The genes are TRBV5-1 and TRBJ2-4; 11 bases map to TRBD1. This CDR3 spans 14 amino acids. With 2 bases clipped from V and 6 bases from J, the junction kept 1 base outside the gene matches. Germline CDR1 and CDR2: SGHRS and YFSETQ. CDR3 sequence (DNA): TGCGCCAGCAGCTTTGGGACAGGGGGAAACATTCAGTACTTC. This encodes CASSFGTGGNIQYF.

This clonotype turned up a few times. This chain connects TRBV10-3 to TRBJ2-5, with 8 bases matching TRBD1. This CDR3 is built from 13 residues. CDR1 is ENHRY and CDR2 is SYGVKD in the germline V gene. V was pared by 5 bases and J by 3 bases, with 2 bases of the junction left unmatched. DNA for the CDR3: TGTGCCATCAGTTTGACAGGGGAAGAGACCCAGTACTTC. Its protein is CAISLTGEETQYF.